The 18 T cell receptor beta chains in this list originate from one sample, sequenced in a study of T cell responses to AZD1222 COVID-19 vaccine (dated by TCRdb to the early 2020s). Library preparation used the immunoSEQ multiplex PCR assay. As stored in TCRdb, this immuneACCESS dataset retains in-frame rearrangements with V and J assigned. A fraction of the clones does not appear; measured against another copy, unresolved V genes explain less than half of the discrepancy, and the remainder lacks a known reason. Present in this sample are 90,000 to 120,000 clones, 90% to 95% of which were seen just once. The ten largest clones represent 6.2% of the sample. Explained via the paper, the time point label denotes: about 28 days (+/-7) after the second vaccine dose. This specimen consisted of peripheral blood, obtained 28 days after the second AZD1222 dose. The receptors stem from an adult who received the AZD1222 COVID-19 vaccine.

The chain links TRBV30 to TRBJ1-5; D unclear. The CDR3 is made up of 14 amino acids. Germline CDR1 is GTSNPN and CDR2 is SVGIG (reference sequence). V lost 2 bases and J 0 bases, leaving 8 bases between the germline ends. CDR3 in DNA: TGTGCCTGGAGTATTCCACTTAGCAATCAGCCCCAGCATTTT. Protein product: CAWSIPLSNQPQHF.

V usage is TRBV11-2 and J usage is TRBJ1-2; D is ambiguous. CDR3 length equals 14 residues. V lost 0 bases and J 7 bases, leaving 12 bases between the germline ends. Germline V gives CDR1 SGHAT, CDR2 FQNNGV. Here the CDR3 reads CASSLDRWEGGYTF. The CDR3 DNA sequence: TGTGCCAGCAGCTTAGATCGGTGGGAGGGTGGCTACACCTTC.

The chain has TRBV12-3 or TRBV12-4 and TRBJ2-7; no firm D call. This CDR3 has 12 amino acids. The V end lost 4 bases, the J end lost 7 bases, and 11 bases lay between the germline ends. CDR3 loop: CASSSESVEQYF. Here the CDR3 DNA reads TGTGCCAGCAGTTCGGAGTCGGTGGAGCAGTACTTC.

The chain couples TRBV10-3 to TRBJ2-3; tentatively, D is TRBD1 (6 bases). V was trimmed by 7 bases and J by 0 bases, leaving 14 bases between them. The CDR3 is made up of 15 amino acids. Germline V CDR1 and CDR2: ENHRY, SYGVKD. The CDR3: CAIKSGVRSTDTQYF. Here the CDR3 DNA reads TGTGCCATCAAGTCAGGGGTACGAAGCACAGATACGCAGTATTTT.

The chain couples TRBV11-2 to TRBJ2-7; D gene uncertain. Germline-derived CDR1 and CDR2 are SGHAT and FQNNGV. The CDR3 loop spans 14 amino acids. Trimming stripped 3 bases from V and 1 base from J, with 10 bases between. The CDR3 reads CASSFGYPSYEQYF. DNA for the CDR3: TGTGCCAGCAGCTTCGGCTACCCATCCTACGAGCAGTACTTC.

The rearrangement uses TRBV28 and TRBJ2-1, with 10 bases identical to TRBD2. This CDR3 is 16 amino acids long. The V gene end was trimmed by 5 bases and the J gene end by 6 bases; junction bases not matched to a gene: 10. Germline CDR1 and CDR2: MDHEN and SYDVKM. Here the CDR3 DNA reads TGTGCCAGCAGTATCGGTAGCGGGGGGCGGGTCAATGAGCAGTTCTTC. This codes for CASSIGSGGRVNEQFF.

The V and J genes are TRBV10-3 and TRBJ2-2; D possibly uses TRBD1 or TRBD2 (6 bases each). This CDR3 is 14 amino acids long. The germline V gene has CDR1 ENHRY and CDR2 SYGVKD. V dropped 6 bases and J dropped 4 bases, with 12 bases sitting between them. The CDR3 bases are TGTGCCATCAGCGCGCGGGACACCACCGGGGAGCTGTTTTTT. It yields the protein CAISARDTTGELFF.

This clone was observed a few times. The chain carries TRBV14 and TRBJ2-2; D perhaps matches TRBD2 (6 bases). CDR1 is SGHDN and CDR2 is FVKESK in the germline V gene. Trimming pared 1 base from V and 1 base from J, leaving 7 bases between. CDR3 size: 15 residues. The CDR3 region is CASSQGRGNTGELFF. The CDR3 nucleotides are TGTGCCAGCAGCCAAGGGCGGGGGAACACCGGGGAGCTGTTTTTT.

This chain uses TRBV4-1 with TRBJ1-5, with 10 bases aligning to TRBD1. The CDR3 consists of 16 residues. V shed 1 base, J shed 1 base, and the junction held 1 base outside the gene matches. The germline CDR1 and CDR2 sequences are MGHRA and YSYEKL. CDR3 protein: CASSQVGQGSNQPQHF. The CDR3 nucleotides are TGCGCCAGCAGCCAAGTGGGACAGGGGAGCAATCAGCCCCAGCATTTT.

The chain employs TRBV2 and TRBJ1-3; D is unclear. Germline V gives CDR1 SNHLY, CDR2 FYNNEI. Trimming cost V 4 bases and J 0 bases, with 7 bases left between them. This CDR3 is built from 14 residues. As DNA, the CDR3 is TGTGCCAGCAGTGCCCCGAGCTCTGGAAACACCATATATTTT. This encodes CASSAPSSGNTIYF.

The gene calls are TRBV9 and TRBJ2-1; no definite D call. This CDR3 spans 11 amino acids. In germline, CDR1 is SGDLS, CDR2 YYNGEE. The ends were cut back, 4 bases at V and 7 bases at J, with 6 bases in the middle. The chain's CDR3 is CASSSHNEQFF. The DNA for the CDR3 is TGTGCCAGCAGCTCACATAATGAGCAGTTCTTC.

This chain uses TRBV28 with TRBJ2-7, with D possibly TRBD2 on 6 matching bases. Per the germline V gene, CDR1 is MDHEN and CDR2 is SYDVKM. The CDR3 has 15 amino acids. The V end was cut by 2 bases, the J end by 3 bases, with 14 bases between. The CDR3 coding sequence is TGTGCCAGCAGTTTACGGCGGGGAAGGGTCTACGAGCAGTACTTC. This sequence encodes CASSLRRGRVYEQYF.

The V and J genes are TRBV7-8 and TRBJ1-6, with D tentatively TRBD1 (5 bases). CDR1 SGHVS and CDR2 FQNEAQ come from the germline V gene. The CDR3 consists of 16 residues. Trimming pared 0 bases from V and 11 bases from J, leaving 17 bases between. The CDR3 loop reads CASSLAPGRPSAPLHF. The CDR3 coding sequence is TGTGCCAGCAGCTTAGCCCCAGGGCGTCCATCAGCACCCCTCCACTTT.

The chain employs TRBV7-2 and TRBJ1-2, with no clear D. This CDR3 has 15 residues. Germline lookup yields CDR1 SGHTA and CDR2 FQGNSA. Deletions cut 4 bases from V and 8 bases from J, with 20 bases between. The CDR3, as DNA: TGTGCCAGCAGCTCCATAGGAAGGGCGGGCTACGGCTACACCTTC. Translation gives CASSSIGRAGYGYTF.

The chain uses TRBV11-2 and TRBJ2-1; 9 bases fit TRBD2. The V gene end was trimmed by 5 bases and the J gene end by 7 bases; junction bases not matched to a gene: 12. The germline CDR1 and CDR2 sequences are SGHAT and FQNNGV. The CDR3 has 16 residues. The DNA for the CDR3 is TGTGCCAGCAGCCCGTTCTGGGTAGCGGGGGATAATGAGCAGTTCTTC. Translating gives CASSPFWVAGDNEQFF.

The V call is TRBV24-1, the J call TRBJ1-5; no reliable D call. Trimming took off 4 bases at V and 1 base at J, with 10 bases between the two ends. The CDR3 consists of 15 residues. The germline gives CDR1 KGHDR, CDR2 SFDVKD. DNA of the CDR3: TGTGCCACCAGTGACTCCGCGGGGAGCAATCAGCCCCAGCATTTT. It translates to CATSDSAGSNQPQHF.

The CDR3 bases are TGCGCCAGCGGTTACGTCGGGGGAAATGAAAAACTGTTTTTT. Protein: CASGYVGGNEKLFF. The chain has TRBV4-3 and TRBJ1-4, with a weak D call TRBD1 (5 bases). This CDR3 comprises 14 residues. Per germline, CDR1 LGHNA and CDR2 YSLEER. V was trimmed by 8 bases and J by 5 bases, leaving 15 bases between them.

There are a few counts of this clone. The rearrangement uses TRBV12-5 and TRBJ2-5; 13 nucleotides agree with TRBD2. The junction had 4 bases not matched to a gene; V was cut back by 6 bases and J by 3 bases. The CDR3 covers 15 residues. CDR1 LGHNT and CDR2 FRNRAP come from the germline V gene. The CDR3 sequence: CASGSGLAGEETQYF. CDR3 coding DNA: TGTGCTAGTGGATCTGGACTAGCGGGGGAAGAGACCCAGTACTTC.